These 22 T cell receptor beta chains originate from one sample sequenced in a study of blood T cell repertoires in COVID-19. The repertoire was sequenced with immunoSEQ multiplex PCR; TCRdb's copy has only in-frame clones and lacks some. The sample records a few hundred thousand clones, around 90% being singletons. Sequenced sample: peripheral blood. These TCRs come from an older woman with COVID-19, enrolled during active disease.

The CDR3 coding sequence is TGTGCCAGCTCACCGGGCTGGGCAGGCTCTGGAAACACCATATATTTT. The encoded protein is CASSPGWAGSGNTIYF. The V and J genes are TRBV18 and TRBJ1-3, with unresolved D. Germline values: CDR1 KGHSH, CDR2 LQKENI. Trimming removed 3 bases from V and 0 bases from J, with 12 bases in between. This CDR3 is 16 amino acids long.

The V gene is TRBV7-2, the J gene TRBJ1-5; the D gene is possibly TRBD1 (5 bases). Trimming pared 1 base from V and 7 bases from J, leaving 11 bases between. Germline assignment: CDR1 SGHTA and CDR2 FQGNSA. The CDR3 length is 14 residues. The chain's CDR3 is CASSLVGGRQPQHF. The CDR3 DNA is TGTGCCAGCAGCTTAGTCGGGGGTCGGCAGCCCCAGCATTTT.

Written as DNA, the CDR3 is TGTGCCAGCAGCTCAACCGGGACAGGGAAAACTGAAGCTTTCTTT. The encoded protein is CASSSTGTGKTEAFF. The gene calls are TRBV5-4 and TRBJ1-1; TRBD1 matches 9 bases. The CDR3 loop spans 15 amino acids. Germline trimming cut 3 bases from V and 5 bases from J; bases unmatched to any gene: 8. Germline V gene data show CDR1 as SGHNT and CDR2 as YYREEE (reference sequence).

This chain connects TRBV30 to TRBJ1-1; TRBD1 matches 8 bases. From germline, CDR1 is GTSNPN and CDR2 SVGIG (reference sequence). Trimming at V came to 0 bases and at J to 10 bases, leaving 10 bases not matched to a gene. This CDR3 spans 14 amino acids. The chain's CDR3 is CAWSVRPGGTGAFF. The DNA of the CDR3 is TGTGCCTGGAGTGTTAGGCCAGGAGGGACAGGAGCTTTCTTT.

CDR3 nucleotides: TGTGCCAGCAGCCTCGGACAGGAGGTAATGCGCGCTGAAGCTTTCTTT. Translation: CASSLGQEVMRAEAFF. This chain joins TRBV7-2 and TRBJ1-1; TRBD1 matches 7 bases. There are 16 residues in the CDR3. Trimming removed 5 bases from V and 6 bases from J; junction bases left unmatched: 15. In germline, CDR1 is SGHTA, CDR2 FQGNSA.

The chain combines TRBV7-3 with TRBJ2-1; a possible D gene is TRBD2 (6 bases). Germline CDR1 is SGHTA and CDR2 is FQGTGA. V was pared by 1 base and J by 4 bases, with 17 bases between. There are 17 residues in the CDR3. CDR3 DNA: TGTGCCAGCAGCTTAAAAACCGCCGGGACTTCTTACAATGAGCAGTTCTTC. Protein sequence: CASSLKTAGTSYNEQFF.

The CDR3 here is CASSYSTLTSGGTTDTQYF. In DNA, the CDR3 is TGTGCCAGCAGTTACTCAACCCTGACTAGCGGGGGTACCACAGATACGCAGTATTTT. The chain employs TRBV6-2 or TRBV6-3 and TRBJ2-3; 12 bases match TRBD2. From germline, CDR1 is MNHEY and CDR2 SVGEGT. There are 19 residues in the CDR3. After removal of 0 bases from V and 2 bases from J, the junction contained 9 bases not matched to a gene.

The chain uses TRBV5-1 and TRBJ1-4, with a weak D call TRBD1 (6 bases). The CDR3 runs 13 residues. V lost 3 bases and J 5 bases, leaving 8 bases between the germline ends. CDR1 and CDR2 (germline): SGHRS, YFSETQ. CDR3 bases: TGCGCCAGCAGCTCCAGGGGAAATGAAAAACTGTTTTTT. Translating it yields CASSSRGNEKLFF. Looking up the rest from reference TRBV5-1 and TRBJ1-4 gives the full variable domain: KAGVTQTPRYLIKTRGQQVTLSCSPISGHRSVSWYQQTPGQGLQFLFEYFSETQRNKGNFPGRFSGRQFSNSRSEMNVSTLELGDSALYLCASSSRGNEKLFFGSGTQLSVL.

The CDR3 DNA follows: TGCGCCAGCAGCTGGACTAGTACCGGGGAGCTGTTTTTT. Translation gives CASSWTSTGELFF. The chain couples TRBV5-1 to TRBJ2-2, with 7 bases that match TRBD2. J lost 5 bases, V lost 3 bases, and 1 base had no gene match. The CDR3 is made up of 13 amino acids. CDR1 and CDR2 from the germline V gene are SGHRS and YFSETQ.

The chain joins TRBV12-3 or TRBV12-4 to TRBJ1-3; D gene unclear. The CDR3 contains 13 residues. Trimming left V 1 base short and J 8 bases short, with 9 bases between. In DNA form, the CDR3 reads TGTGCCAGCAGTTTAGTGCGAGGGCACACCATATATTTT. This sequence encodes CASSLVRGHTIYF.

The CDR3: CASSVGTGYYEQYF. The DNA for the CDR3 is TGTGCCAGCAGCGTAGGAACCGGGTACTACGAGCAGTACTTC. The V call is TRBV9, the J call TRBJ2-7; D not certain. Germline V gives CDR1 SGDLS, CDR2 YYNGEE. Trimming shortened V by 0 bases and J by 3 bases, and 10 bases separated the two germline ends. The CDR3 has 14 residues.

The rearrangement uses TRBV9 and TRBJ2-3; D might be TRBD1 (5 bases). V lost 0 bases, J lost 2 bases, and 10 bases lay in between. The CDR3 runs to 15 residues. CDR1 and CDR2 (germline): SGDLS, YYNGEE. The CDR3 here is CASSVEGFLTDTQYF. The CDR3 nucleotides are TGTGCCAGCAGCGTAGAGGGGTTCCTCACAGATACGCAGTATTTT.

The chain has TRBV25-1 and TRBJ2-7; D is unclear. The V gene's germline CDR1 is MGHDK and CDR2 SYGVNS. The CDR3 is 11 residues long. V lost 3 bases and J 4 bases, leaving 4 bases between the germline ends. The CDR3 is CASSDQYEQYF. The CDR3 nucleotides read TGTGCCAGCAGTGACCAGTACGAGCAGTACTTC.

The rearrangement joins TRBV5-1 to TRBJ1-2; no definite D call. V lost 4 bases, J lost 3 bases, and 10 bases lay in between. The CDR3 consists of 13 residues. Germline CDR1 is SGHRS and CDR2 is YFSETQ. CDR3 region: CASSPTEYYGYTF. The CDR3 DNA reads TGCGCCAGCAGCCCGACGGAGTACTATGGCTACACCTTC.

CDR3 sequence (DNA): TGTGCCAGCAGCCAATTCCGACCGGGACAGGGTGCTTACCAGCCCCAGCATTTT. This codes for CASSQFRPGQGAYQPQHF. This chain connects TRBV3-1 (or the pseudogene TRBV3-2) to TRBJ1-5, with 9 bases fitting TRBD1. Germline CDR1 is LGHDT and CDR2 is YNNKEL (reference sequence). The CDR3 covers 18 residues. The V segment lost 2 bases and the J segment 7 bases; nucleotides outside the gene matches: 15.

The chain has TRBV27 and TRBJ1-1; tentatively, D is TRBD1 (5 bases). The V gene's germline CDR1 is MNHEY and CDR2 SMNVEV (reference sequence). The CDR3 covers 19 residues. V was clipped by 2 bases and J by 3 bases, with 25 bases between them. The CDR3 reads CASSLNRRDRKFRDTEAFF. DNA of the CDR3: TGTGCCAGCAGTTTAAATAGACGAGACAGAAAATTTAGGGACACTGAAGCTTTCTTT.

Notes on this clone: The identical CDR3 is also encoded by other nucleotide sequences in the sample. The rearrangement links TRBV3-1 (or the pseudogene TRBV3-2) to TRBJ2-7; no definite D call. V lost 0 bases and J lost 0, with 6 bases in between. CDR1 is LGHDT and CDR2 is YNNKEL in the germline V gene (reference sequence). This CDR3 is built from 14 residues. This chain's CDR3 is CASSQDRSSYEQYF. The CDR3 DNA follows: TGTGCCAGCAGCCAAGACCGTAGCTCCTACGAGCAGTACTTC.

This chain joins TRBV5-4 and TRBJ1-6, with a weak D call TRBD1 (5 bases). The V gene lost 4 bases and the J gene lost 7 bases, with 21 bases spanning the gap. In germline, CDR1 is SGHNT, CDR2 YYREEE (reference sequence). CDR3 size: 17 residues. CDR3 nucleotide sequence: TGTGCCAGCAGCACGGGGGGGTGGGGAGGACGGAATTCACCCCTCCACTTT. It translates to CASSTGGWGGRNSPLHF.

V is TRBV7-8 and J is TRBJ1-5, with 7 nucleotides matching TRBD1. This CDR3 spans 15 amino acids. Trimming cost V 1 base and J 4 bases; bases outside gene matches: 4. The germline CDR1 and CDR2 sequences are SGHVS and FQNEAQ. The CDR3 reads CASSLVGGGNQPQHF. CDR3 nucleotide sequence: TGTGCCAGCAGCTTAGTAGGGGGCGGGAATCAGCCCCAGCATTTT.

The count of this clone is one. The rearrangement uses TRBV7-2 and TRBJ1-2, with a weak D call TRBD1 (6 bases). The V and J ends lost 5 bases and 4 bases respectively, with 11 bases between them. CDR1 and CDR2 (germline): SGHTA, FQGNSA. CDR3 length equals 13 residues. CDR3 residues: CASSQGQAYGYTF. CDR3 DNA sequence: TGTGCCAGCAGCCAGGGGCAGGCCTATGGCTACACCTTC.

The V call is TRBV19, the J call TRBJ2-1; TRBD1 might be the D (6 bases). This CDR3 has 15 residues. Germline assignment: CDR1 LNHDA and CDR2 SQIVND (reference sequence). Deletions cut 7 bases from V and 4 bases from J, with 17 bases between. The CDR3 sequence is CASTGPKGGYNEQFF. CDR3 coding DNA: TGTGCCAGTACCGGACCAAAAGGGGGATACAATGAGCAGTTCTTC.

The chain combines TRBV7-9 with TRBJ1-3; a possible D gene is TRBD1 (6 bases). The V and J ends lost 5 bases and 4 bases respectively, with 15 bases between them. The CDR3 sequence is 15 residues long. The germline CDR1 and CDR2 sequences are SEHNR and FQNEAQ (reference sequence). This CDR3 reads CASSPPGTTGNTIYF. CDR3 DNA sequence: TGTGCCAGCAGCCCCCCCGGGACAACCGGAAACACCATATATTTT.